The 27 T cell receptor beta chains presented below share a single source sample, sequenced in a study of cytomegalovirus exposure and HLA in healthy donors. In the PCR, 60 Vbeta and 13 Jbeta primers were used. Libraries were prepared by immunoSEQ multiplex PCR; TCRdb keeps only in-frame clonotypes and omits some of them. The table has 150,000 to 200,000 clones, 85% seen once. The material sequenced was PBMCs. The receptors here all came from a man aged 18-30 years in good health and CMV-seropositive.

V usage is TRBV7-9 and J usage is TRBJ1-1; D remains unclear. V shed 5 bases and J shed 7 bases, with 20 bases lying between them. This CDR3 comprises 15 residues. The germline CDR1 and CDR2 sequences are SEHNR and FQNEAQ (reference sequence). The DNA for the CDR3 is TGTGCCAGCAGCCAACCTAGGGTAGTAGAGGGTGAAGCTTTCTTT. Its protein product is CASSQPRVVEGEAFF. Full variable domain (remainder filled in from reference TRBV7-9 and TRBJ1-1): DTGVSQNPRHKITKRGQNVTFRCDPISEHNRLYWYRQTLGQGPEFLTYFQNEAQLEKSRLLSDRFSAERPKGSFSTLEIQRTEQGDSAMYLCASSQPRVVEGEAFFGQGTRLTVV.

The rearrangement links TRBV7-8 to TRBJ1-1; 7 bases align to TRBD1. The CDR3 is made up of 14 amino acids. Trimming cost V 3 bases and J 8 bases; bases outside gene matches: 9. The germline CDR1 and CDR2 sequences are SGHVS and FQNEAQ. CDR3 sequence (DNA): TGTGCCAGCAGCTTCCCACAGAAGACAGGGGAAGCTTTCTTT. Amino acids: CASSFPQKTGEAFF.

The chain has TRBV2 and TRBJ1-2; D remains unclear. The CDR3 totals 11 residues. The V gene's germline CDR1 is SNHLY and CDR2 FYNNEI. The V and J ends lost 6 bases and 2 bases respectively, with 4 bases between them. Here the CDR3 DNA reads TGTGCCAGCAGCCCAAACTATGGCTACACCTTC. Its protein is CASSPNYGYTF.

On this clone: One end of the junction fails to match germline, which may point to a read error. The CDR3 DNA reads as TGTGCCAGCAGTCTATCGACAGTTGTACCCACAGATACGCAGTATTTT. Translating gives CASSLSTVVPTDTQYF. J is TRBJ2-3 and V is TRBV27, with D tentatively TRBD1 (5 bases). The CDR3 covers 16 residues. Looked up from germline, CDR1 is MNHEY and CDR2 is SMNVEV (reference sequence).

This chain connects TRBV4-3 to TRBJ1-1; weak D call: TRBD1 (5 bases). Trimming removed 0 bases from V and 3 bases from J, with 8 bases in between. Germline assignment: CDR1 LGHNA and CDR2 YSLEER. The CDR3 length is 14 residues. For the CDR3, the DNA is TGCGCCAGCAGCCAAGAGGGGCTTGACACTGAAGCTTTCTTT. It yields the protein CASSQEGLDTEAFF.

The rearrangement joins TRBV18 to TRBJ1-4; a weak D match, TRBD1 (6 bases). The CDR3 totals 16 residues. The germline V gene has CDR1 KGHSH and CDR2 LQKENI. V was pared by 2 bases and J by 0 bases, with 10 bases between. The chain's CDR3 is CASSPRTAATNEKLFF. For the CDR3, the DNA is TGTGCCAGCTCACCAAGGACAGCCGCAACTAATGAAAAACTGTTTTTT.

V is TRBV2 and J is TRBJ2-1; TRBD2 matches 14 bases. Germline assignment: CDR1 SNHLY and CDR2 FYNNEI. There are 15 residues in the CDR3. With 4 bases clipped from V and 8 bases from J, the junction kept 4 bases outside the gene matches. CDR3 bases: TGTGCCAGCAGTGGACTAGCGGGGGGGCGGGATGAGCAGTTCTTC. Translation gives CASSGLAGGRDEQFF. The variable domain in full, with the rest retrieved from reference TRBV2 and TRBJ2-1, is EPEVTQTPSHQVTQMGQEVILRCVPISNHLYFYWYRQILGQKVEFLVSFYNNEISEKSEIFDDQFSVERPDGSNFTLKIRSTKLEDSAMYFCASSGLAGGRDEQFFGPGTRLTVL.

This sequence joins TRBV7-2 and TRBJ1-1, with 9 positions matching TRBD1. The CDR3 has 15 residues. CDR1 and CDR2 (germline): SGHTA, FQGNSA. Losses at the gene ends were 5 bases for V and 5 bases for J; bases not matched to a gene: 9. The CDR3 reads CASSTRTGVRTEAFF. The DNA of the CDR3 is TGTGCCAGCAGCACGCGGACAGGGGTCAGGACTGAAGCTTTCTTT. The full variable domain, with the rest looked up from reference TRBV7-2 and TRBJ1-1, is GAGVSQSPSNKVTEKGKDVELRCDPISGHTALYWYRQSLGQGLEFLIYFQGNSAPDKSGLPSDRFSAERTGGSVSTLTIQRTQQEDSAVYLCASSTRTGVRTEAFFGQGTRLTVV.

This clone was observed once. The genes are TRBV13 and TRBJ1-1; weak D call: TRBD1 (5 bases). Trimming took 2 bases from V and 6 from J, leaving 7 bases between them. Germline loops: CDR1 PRHDT, CDR2 FYEKMQ (reference sequence). The CDR3 runs 12 residues. The CDR3 loop reads CASSLSGSEAFF. In nucleotides, the CDR3 is TGTGCCAGCAGCTTATCAGGGTCTGAAGCTTTCTTT.

The chain carries TRBV29-1 and TRBJ2-7; no clear D gene. The V end was cut by 1 base, the J end by 2 bases, with 9 bases between. This CDR3 is built from 13 residues. The V gene's germline CDR1 is SQVTM and CDR2 ANQGSEA. The CDR3 sequence is CSVEVAEAYEQYF. The DNA for the CDR3 is TGCAGCGTTGAAGTGGCGGAAGCCTACGAGCAGTACTTC.

The genes are TRBV7-8 and TRBJ1-2; 7 nucleotides line up with TRBD1. Germline trimming cut 1 base from V and 4 bases from J; bases unmatched to any gene: 3. CDR1 and CDR2 from the germline V gene are SGHVS and FQNEAQ. The CDR3 consists of 14 residues. In DNA form, the CDR3 reads TGTGCCAGCAGCTTAGGGGGACAGAGCTATGGCTACACCTTC. Amino acid sequence: CASSLGGQSYGYTF.

The count of this clone is one. The chain uses TRBV18 and TRBJ1-2; 7 bases are a match to TRBD1. V lost 0 bases, J lost 14 bases, and 12 bases stayed unmatched. The CDR3 totals 14 residues. Germline CDR1 KGHSH, CDR2 LQKENI. The CDR3 nucleotides read TGTGCCAGCTCACCACCCTCAAGACAGGGTCCGGATACCTTC. Protein product: CASSPPSRQGPDTF.

The chain employs TRBV18 and TRBJ1-1, with D possibly matching TRBD1 (5 bases). Germline lookup yields CDR1 KGHSH and CDR2 LQKENI. There are 15 residues in the CDR3. The V end was cut by 0 bases, the J end by 4 bases, with 12 bases between. The CDR3: CASSPPLGGGTEAFF. As DNA, the CDR3 is TGTGCCAGCTCACCACCGCTCGGCGGGGGCACTGAAGCTTTCTTT.

V is TRBV19 and J is TRBJ2-5; the D gene is possibly TRBD1 (5 bases). CDR3 length equals 14 residues. Germline-derived CDR1 and CDR2 are LNHDA and SQIVND (reference sequence). Trimming cost V 4 bases and J 3 bases, with 12 bases left between them. CDR3 coding DNA: TGTGCCAGTAGTACTGGGGCTCTAAAAGAGACCCAGTACTTC. The encoded protein is CASSTGALKETQYF.

The genes are TRBV29-1 and TRBJ2-3; tentatively, D is TRBD1 (6 bases). CDR1 is SQVTM and CDR2 is ANQGSEA in the germline V gene. This CDR3 is 13 amino acids long. V was clipped by 4 bases and J by 2 bases, with 10 bases between them. The CDR3 loop is CSVGTAPTDTQYF. CDR3 bases: TGCAGCGTTGGGACAGCCCCCACAGATACGCAGTATTTT.

V gene TRBV7-2 combines with J gene TRBJ1-5; D not resolved. The CDR3 has 14 residues. Germline V gene lookup returns CDR1 SGHTA and CDR2 FQGNSA. Trimming removed 5 bases from V and 7 bases from J, with 15 bases in between. The CDR3 protein is CASSLPGFGQPQHF. CDR3 in DNA: TGTGCCAGCAGCCTGCCGGGTTTTGGGCAGCCCCAGCATTTT.

This clone has only one observation. This sequence joins TRBV7-8 and TRBJ2-2; D is unresolved. Per the germline V gene, CDR1 is SGHVS and CDR2 is FQNEAQ. The V end was cut by 2 bases, the J end by 1 base, with 8 bases between. CDR3 length: 15 residues. The CDR3, as DNA: TGTGCCAGCAGCTTAATGCCAGGGAACACCGGGGAGCTGTTTTTT. It translates to CASSLMPGNTGELFF.

The V gene is TRBV30, the J gene TRBJ2-5; tentatively, D is TRBD2 (5 bases). CDR1 GTSNPN and CDR2 SVGIG come from the germline V gene (reference sequence). The V and J ends lost 3 bases and 1 base respectively, with 9 bases between them. This CDR3 has 13 amino acids. In nucleotides, the CDR3 is TGTGCCTGGAGGTCCCGGGGCCAAGAGACCCAGTACTTC. This gives the protein CAWRSRGQETQYF.

The rearrangement links TRBV30 to TRBJ2-5, with TRBD1 matching 7 bases. The end of the DNA aligns better with TRBJ2-7, so the J call may be wrong. The CDR3 is made up of 12 amino acids. Per the germline V gene, CDR1 is GTSNPN and CDR2 is SVGIG (reference sequence). This chain's CDR3 is CAMGQRLYEQYF. In DNA form, the CDR3 reads TGTGCCATGGGACAGAGACTCTACGAGCAGTACTTC.

The chain employs TRBV2 and TRBJ1-5, with D possibly being TRBD1 (6 bases). This CDR3 has 17 residues. V lost 4 bases and J 0 bases, leaving 16 bases between the germline ends. CDR1 is SNHLY and CDR2 is FYNNEI in the germline V gene. The CDR3 bases are TGTGCCAGCAGTGTGGGAAAGGGGGGGGCTAGCAATCAGCCCCAGCATTTT. This codes for CASSVGKGGASNQPQHF.

V gene TRBV23-1 combines with J gene TRBJ2-1; 8 bases are shared with TRBD2. TRBV23-1 is recorded as an ORF, its role being uncertain. The CDR3 consists of 18 residues. Trimming removed 0 bases from V and 9 bases from J; junction bases left unmatched: 16. The CDR3 region has the DNA TGCGCCAGCAGTCAATCCATCCCCAGCGGGGGCCAGGTAAGTGAGCAGTTCTTC. Translation gives CASSQSIPSGGQVSEQFF.

This clone was seen only once. V usage is TRBV9 and J usage is TRBJ1-2; 8 bases line up with TRBD1. Germline lookup yields CDR1 SGDLS and CDR2 YYNGEE. The V gene end was trimmed by 4 bases and the J gene end by 0 bases; junction bases not matched to a gene: 8. The CDR3 spans 16 residues. The CDR3 DNA reads TGTGCCAGCAGCCAGCACAGGGGGGCACCTAACTATGGCTACACCTTC. As protein: CASSQHRGAPNYGYTF. The full variable domain, in which reference TRBV9 and TRBJ1-2 provide the parts outside the CDR3, is DSGVTQTPKHLITATGQRVTLRCSPRSGDLSVYWYQQSLDQGLQFLIQYYNGEERAKGNILERFSAQQFPDLHSELNLSSLELGDSALYFCASSQHRGAPNYGYTFGSGTRLTVV.

The chain links TRBV14 to TRBJ2-2; unclear D gene. The germline V gene encodes CDR1 SGHDN and CDR2 FVKESK. V lost 4 bases and J lost 7, with 13 bases in between. There are 14 residues in the CDR3. The CDR3 protein is CASSLNTYFGELFF. The CDR3 coding sequence is TGTGCCAGCAGCCTTAATACCTACTTCGGGGAGCTGTTTTTT.

Regarding this clone: The junction does not match germline at one end; this may be a read error. The sample has other DNA sequences that encode this CDR3 too. The V gene is TRBV5-6, the J gene TRBJ1-1; D unresolved. This CDR3 region has 14 residues. Germline V gene sequence: CDR1 SGHDT, CDR2 YYEEEE. The DNA of the CDR3 is TGTGCCAGCAGCTTGATAGGAGTAAACACTGAAGCCTTCTTT. This gives the protein CASSLIGVNTEAFF.

The V call is TRBV7-9, the J call TRBJ2-5; 8 bases agree with TRBD2. CDR1 SEHNR and CDR2 FQNEAQ come from the germline V gene (reference sequence). The CDR3 extends over 17 amino acids. The ends lost 2 bases at V and 0 bases at J; junction bases unmatched: 8. CDR3 nucleotides: TGTGCCAGCAGCTTACTCGGGGGGGGCCAGTACCAAGAGACCCAGTACTTC. The encoded protein is CASSLLGGGQYQETQYF.

V is TRBV14 and J is TRBJ1-1, with TRBD1 identical over 8 bases. The V segment lost 2 bases and the J segment 0 bases; nucleotides outside the gene matches: 5. The CDR3 runs 16 residues. The germline CDR1 and CDR2 sequences are SGHDN and FVKESK. CDR3 protein: CASSQLGDRLNTEAFF. As DNA, the CDR3 is TGTGCCAGCAGCCAACTTGGGGACAGGTTGAACACTGAAGCTTTCTTT.

Comment on this clone: Its ends do not fully match the called genes, so a read error is possible. V and J are TRBV30 and TRBJ2-1; D remains ambiguous. The CDR3 consists of 11 residues. CDR1 is GTSNPN, CDR2 SVGIG, per germline (reference sequence). This CDR3 is CARRSYNEQFF. CDR3 nucleotide sequence: TGTGCCCGGAGATCATACAATGAGCAGTTCTTC.